One sample yielded the 26 T cell receptor beta chains listed below, sequenced in a study of OX40 agonist ivuxolimab in advanced cancers. Measured with immunoSEQ multiplex PCR; TCRdb has only the in-frame clones, and not every one. The sample comprises roughly 70,000 clones, about 87% of which are singletons, and roughly 0.66% rests with the top ten. Sequencing used CD4+ or CD8+ T cells sorted from blood, obtained in a trial of the OX40 agonist ivuxolimab. The receptors come from an adult with an advanced solid tumor such as melanoma, head and neck, liver or kidney cancer.

Comments on this clone: Other DNA sequences from this sample encode an identical CDR3 as well. The chain's CDR3 is CASSLVHNEQFF. The CDR3 DNA reads TGTGCCAGTAGCCTAGTCCACAATGAGCAGTTCTTC. The chain joins TRBV11-3 to TRBJ2-1; D gene ambiguous. In germline, CDR1 is SGHNT, CDR2 YENEEA. Trimming took 9 bases from V and 5 from J, leaving 11 bases between them. The CDR3 length is 12 residues.

The genes are TRBV11-2 and TRBJ2-5; D unclear. The CDR3 consists of 13 residues. With 7 bases removed from V and 7 bases from J, the gap between germline ends came to 16 bases. Germline CDR1 and CDR2: SGHAT and FQNNGV. The CDR3 nucleotides are TGTGCCAGCATTTCCTCCGTTCCAGGGACCCAGTACTTC. Translating it yields CASISSVPGTQYF. The whole variable domain, filled in from reference TRBV11-2 and TRBJ2-5, reads EAGVAQSPRYKIIEKRQSVAFWCNPISGHATLYWYQQILGQGPKLLIQFQNNGVVDDSQLPKDRFSAERLKGVDSTLKIQPAKLEDSAVYLCASISSVPGTQYFGPGTRLLVL.

V and J are TRBV7-2 and TRBJ2-7, with 9 bases lining up with TRBD2. V shed 2 bases and J 2 bases; nucleotides not matched to a gene: 4. The CDR3 is 15 residues long. CDR1 and CDR2 from the germline V gene are SGHTA and FQGNSA. The CDR3 coding sequence is TGTGCCAGCAGCTTATCAGCGGGAGGCCCCTACGAGCAGTACTTC. It yields the protein CASSLSAGGPYEQYF.

The rearrangement uses TRBV7-6 and TRBJ2-7, with TRBD2 matching 10 bases. This CDR3 is built from 15 residues. V lost 1 base, J lost 3 bases, and 3 bases stayed unmatched. The V gene's germline CDR1 is SGHVS and CDR2 FNYEAQ. CDR3 sequence: CASSLGAGGIYEQYF. The CDR3 DNA follows: TGTGCCAGCAGCTTAGGAGCGGGAGGGATCTACGAGCAGTACTTC.

The chain has TRBV4-2 and TRBJ1-5; D uncertain. With 3 bases removed from V and 1 base from J, the gap between germline ends came to 10 bases. Germline loops: CDR1 LGHNA, CDR2 YNFKEQ. This CDR3 is built from 15 residues. The CDR3 nucleotides are TGTGCCAGCAGCCATGAAACGGGGAGCAATCAGCCCCAGCATTTT. This codes for CASSHETGSNQPQHF.

The V gene is TRBV27, the J gene TRBJ1-5, with a possible D match to TRBD1 (6 bases). Per the germline V gene, CDR1 is MNHEY and CDR2 is SMNVEV (reference sequence). There are 17 residues in the CDR3. V gave up 4 bases and J gave up 1 base, with 17 bases separating them. CDR3 region: CASSSWARGASNQPQHF. The DNA of the CDR3 is TGTGCCAGCAGTTCTTGGGCCAGGGGTGCGAGCAATCAGCCCCAGCATTTT.

This chain joins TRBV7-3 and TRBJ1-1; tentatively, D is TRBD1 (5 bases). The CDR3 consists of 15 residues. Per germline, CDR1 SGHTA and CDR2 FQGTGA. Between the trimmed V and J ends, which lost 5 bases and 5 bases, there was a span of 18 bases. The CDR3 DNA reads TGTGCCAGCAGCCTATCCGCCGGGGCGGGTACTGAAGCTTTCTTT. This translates into CASSLSAGAGTEAFF.

This clone appeared a single time. This sequence joins TRBV2 and TRBJ2-5, with D tentatively TRBD2 (6 bases). The V end was cut by 4 bases, the J end by 4 bases, with 10 bases between. Germline-derived CDR1 and CDR2 are SNHLY and FYNNEI. This CDR3 has 13 amino acids. The CDR3 reads CASSVEGGETQYF. DNA for the CDR3: TGTGCCAGCAGTGTGGAGGGAGGAGAGACCCAGTACTTC.

The V call is TRBV28, the J call TRBJ2-7; D perhaps matches TRBD1 (6 bases). Germline CDR1 is MDHEN and CDR2 is SYDVKM. Trimming pared 2 bases from V and 7 bases from J, leaving 18 bases between. This CDR3 has 15 residues. Written as DNA, the CDR3 is TGTGCCAGCAGTTTAGCAGTTGGGTTGGGGGCAGAGCAGTACTTC. This codes for CASSLAVGLGAEQYF.

V usage is TRBV10-3 and J usage is TRBJ2-2; 9 bases map to TRBD2. In germline, CDR1 is ENHRY, CDR2 SYGVKD. The CDR3 loop spans 16 amino acids. V gave up 0 bases and J gave up 5 bases; unmatched junction bases: 4. The CDR3 protein is CAISESASGNTGELFF. In DNA, the CDR3 is TGTGCCATCAGTGAGTCGGCTAGCGGGAATACCGGGGAGCTGTTTTTT.

J is TRBJ1-5 and V is TRBV15; D gene unclear. The CDR3 is 14 amino acids. Germline assignment: CDR1 LNHNV and CDR2 YYDKDF (reference sequence). The V end lost 0 bases, the J end lost 3 bases, and 6 bases lay between the germline ends. The CDR3 here is CATSRDSVNQPQHF. CDR3 nucleotide sequence: TGTGCCACCAGCAGAGACAGCGTCAATCAGCCCCAGCATTTT.

Remarks on this clone: The junction departs from germline at one end; a sequencing error may be responsible. The V call is TRBV10-3, the J call TRBJ2-1, with 7 bases fitting TRBD1. The CDR3 loop spans 15 amino acids. Germline CDR1 is ENHRY and CDR2 is SYGVKD. CDR3 loop: CASSADREGYNEQFF. CDR3 DNA sequence: TGTGCCAGCAGTGCAGACAGGGAAGGCTACAATGAGCAGTTCTTC.

This clone was counted only a few times. V usage is TRBV14 and J usage is TRBJ2-2; no definite D call. CDR1 is SGHDN, CDR2 FVKESK, per germline. The CDR3 loop spans 18 amino acids. V dropped 0 bases and J dropped 5 bases, with 19 bases sitting between them. The CDR3 here is CASSQETWPPEETGELFF. CDR3 in DNA: TGTGCCAGCAGCCAAGAAACCTGGCCTCCAGAAGAGACCGGGGAGCTGTTTTTT.

The chain has TRBV21-1 and TRBJ2-1; TRBD2, as called in the table, went unchecked against the DNA. TRBV21-1 is shown as a pseudogene. The CDR3 contains 16 residues. Here the CDR3 reads CASSNTREGKYNEQFF. CDR3 coding DNA: TGTGCCAGCAGCAATACACGGGAGGGAAAATACAATGAGCAGTTCTTC.

The J gene is TRBJ2-2, the V gene TRBV18; possibly TRBD2 for D (5 bases). Deletions cut 6 bases from V and 4 bases from J, with 15 bases between. Germline CDR1 reads KGHSH; CDR2 reads LQKENI. This CDR3 region has 15 residues. The CDR3 nucleotides are TGTGCCAGCTCCCCATCTAGCTACTCCACCGGGGAGCTGTTTTTT. This translates into CASSPSSYSTGELFF.

This clone was seen only a few times. The CDR3 is CASSEGREVSEQFF. CDR3 coding DNA: TGTGCCAGCAGCGAGGGACGGGAGGTTAGTGAGCAGTTCTTC. The chain links TRBV6-6 to TRBJ2-1; 7 nucleotides match TRBD2. The CDR3 spans 14 residues. Looked up from germline, CDR1 is MNHNY and CDR2 is SVGAGI (reference sequence). With V trimmed by 6 bases and J by 9 bases, 11 bases remained unmatched.

This sequence joins TRBV4-2 and TRBJ2-5; D remains ambiguous. The V gene's germline CDR1 is LGHNA and CDR2 YNFKEQ. The V gene lost 5 bases and the J gene lost 7 bases, with 8 bases spanning the gap. The CDR3 runs to 11 residues. The CDR3 here is CASSYSGTQYF. The CDR3 region has the DNA TGTGCCAGCAGCTATTCCGGGACCCAGTACTTC.

J is TRBJ1-5 and V is TRBV28, with a possible D match to TRBD1 (5 bases). CDR1 and CDR2 from the germline V gene are MDHEN and SYDVKM. The CDR3 is made up of 15 amino acids. Trimming removed 8 bases at V and 0 bases at J, with 14 bases between. The CDR3 nucleotides are TGTGCCAGCCAACAGGTCCCGTATAGCAATCAGCCCCAGCATTTT. Translating gives CASQQVPYSNQPQHF.

This chain joins TRBV5-4 and TRBJ2-1; D gene uncertain. V was pared by 4 bases and J by 5 bases, with 10 bases between. Germline CDR1 is SGHNT and CDR2 is YYREEE (reference sequence). The CDR3 totals 13 residues. CDR3 bases: TGTGCCAGCAGCACCCTGTGGAACAATGAGCAGTTCTTC. The encoded protein is CASSTLWNNEQFF.

V gene TRBV4-1 combines with J gene TRBJ2-7; no reliable D call. Germline V gene sequence: CDR1 MGHRA, CDR2 YSYEKL. This CDR3 has 15 amino acids. With 4 bases removed from V and 0 bases from J, the gap between germline ends came to 13 bases. The CDR3 sequence is CASSPLPISSYEQYF. The CDR3 bases are TGCGCCAGCAGCCCTTTACCAATTAGCTCCTACGAGCAGTACTTC.

The chain employs TRBV18 and TRBJ2-6, with TRBD1 identical over 7 bases. V shed 2 bases, J shed 1 base, and the junction held 5 bases outside the gene matches. Germline V gene data show CDR1 as KGHSH and CDR2 as LQKENI. CDR3 length: 17 residues. CDR3 region: CASSPGIQGSGANVLTF. The DNA of the CDR3 is TGTGCCAGCTCACCAGGGATACAGGGGTCTGGGGCCAACGTCCTGACTTTC.

The rearrangement joins TRBV5-4 to TRBJ2-2; no firm D call. The germline V gene has CDR1 SGHNT and CDR2 YYREEE (reference sequence). The CDR3 contains 15 residues. Trimming stripped 1 base from V and 0 bases from J, with 7 bases between. In nucleotides, the CDR3 is TGTGCCAGCAGCTTGAACAAACCGAACACCGGGGAGCTGTTTTTT. It is translated as CASSLNKPNTGELFF.

The V gene is TRBV7-3, the J gene TRBJ2-1; D is unclear. This CDR3 is built from 12 residues. V lost 5 bases, J lost 9 bases, and 11 bases lay in between. Germline V gene data show CDR1 as SGHTA and CDR2 as FQGTGA. This CDR3 is CASSPGWGEQFF. The DNA of the CDR3 is TGTGCCAGCAGCCCCGGGTGGGGTGAGCAGTTCTTC. The entire variable domain, with the rest obtained from reference TRBV7-3 and TRBJ2-1, is as follows: GAGVSQTPSNKVTEKGKYVELRCDPISGHTALYWYRQSLGQGPEFLIYFQGTGAADDSGLPNDRFFAVRPEGSVSTLKIQRTERGDSAVYLCASSPGWGEQFFGPGTRLTVL.

The chain joins TRBV27 to TRBJ1-1, with a tentative D call TRBD1 (5 bases). There are 14 residues in the CDR3. Trimming shortened V by 3 bases and J by 9 bases, and 17 bases separated the two germline ends. CDR1 and CDR2 from the germline V gene are MNHEY and SMNVEV (reference sequence). CDR3 loop: CASSFNAGGLQAFF. CDR3 nucleotide sequence: TGTGCCAGCAGTTTTAATGCCGGGGGACTTCAAGCTTTCTTT.

The chain combines TRBV11-2 with TRBJ2-5; TRBD2 agrees at 9 bases. Losses at the gene ends were 4 bases for V and 5 bases for J; bases not matched to a gene: 5. The germline CDR1 and CDR2 sequences are SGHAT and FQNNGV. CDR3 size: 14 residues. The CDR3 protein is CASSSLAGRETQYF. Here the CDR3 DNA reads TGTGCCAGCAGCTCTCTAGCGGGGAGGGAGACCCAGTACTTC.

The chain uses TRBV28 and TRBJ2-7, with a weak D call TRBD1 (5 bases). The CDR3 runs to 15 residues. Germline values: CDR1 MDHEN, CDR2 SYDVKM. The V and J ends lost 3 bases and 0 bases respectively, with 12 bases between them. The CDR3 loop reads CASSFSTGSSYEQYF. CDR3 DNA: TGTGCCAGCAGTTTCTCTACAGGAAGCTCCTACGAGCAGTACTTC.